A single sample is the source of the 19 T cell receptor beta chains below, sequenced in a study of response to subunit inactivated influenza vaccine. MiXCR was run by TCRdb on the RT-PCR reads, yielding one entry per CDR3 protein. The table shows 710,000 or so distinct CDR3 sequences, with around 14% occurring only once. Sequencing used PBMCs from blood, obtained roughly 13 days after vaccination. The source is a man aged 45-60 years who received an inactivated influenza vaccine.

In its sample, this clonotype was seen a few times. The chain links TRBV20-1 to TRBJ2-2; 8 nucleotides match TRBD2. Germline-derived CDR1 and CDR2 are DFQATT and SNEGSKA (reference sequence). The CDR3 is 13 amino acids. V trimming: 4 bases; J trimming: 7 bases; junction bases outside the gene matches: 5. CDR3 amino acids: CSAKRLASGELFF. The CDR3 nucleotides are TGCAGTGCTAAAAGACTAGCGAGCGGGGAGCTGTTTTTT.

The genes are TRBV9 and TRBJ2-5, with D possibly being TRBD1 (6 bases). The CDR3 totals 13 residues. Trimming stripped 1 base from V and 5 bases from J, with 9 bases between. Germline CDR1 SGDLS, CDR2 YYNGEE. The CDR3 loop reads CASSVNRAETQYF. The CDR3, as DNA: TGTGCCAGCAGCGTAAACAGGGCCGAGACCCAGTACTTC.

The chain is built from TRBV29-1 and TRBJ2-7, with D possibly called TRBD1 or TRBD2 (6 bases each). The V gene lost 4 bases and the J gene lost 3 bases, with 13 bases spanning the gap. The CDR3 is 13 amino acids. CDR1 is SQVTM and CDR2 is ANQGSEA in the germline V gene. The CDR3 DNA reads as TGCAGCGTTGGGTCGGGGGCCTACTACGAGCAGTACTTC. Protein product: CSVGSGAYYEQYF.

This clonotype was detected only a few times. This chain joins TRBV5-5 and TRBJ2-6; D not certain. Trimming removed 1 base from V and 0 bases from J, with 8 bases in between. Germline CDR1 and CDR2: SGHKS and YYEKEE (reference sequence). The length of the CDR3 is 16 residues. This chain's CDR3 is CASSLTPFSGANVLTF. For the CDR3, the DNA is TGTGCCAGCAGCTTGACACCCTTCTCTGGGGCCAACGTCCTGACTTTC.

This clonotype occurred a few times. The chain joins TRBV7-2 to TRBJ2-3; D tentatively fits TRBD1 or TRBD2 (6 bases each). CDR1 and CDR2 (germline): SGHTA, FQGNSA. The V end was cut by 7 bases, the J end by 4 bases, with 12 bases between. CDR3 size: 13 residues. The CDR3 loop reads CASNLGGADTQYF. The CDR3 region has the DNA TGTGCCAGCAACCTGGGGGGCGCAGATACGCAGTATTTT.

The chain recombines TRBV7-3 with TRBJ2-1; D unclear. The CDR3 is 15 amino acids. V lost 1 base, J lost 0 bases, and 7 bases lay in between. Germline V gene lookup returns CDR1 SGHTA and CDR2 FQGTGA. The CDR3 sequence is CASSLRLGSYNEQFF. CDR3 in DNA: TGTGCCAGCAGCTTAAGGCTAGGCTCCTACAATGAGCAGTTCTTC.

The chain couples TRBV28 to TRBJ2-7; 12 bases are shared with TRBD2. The CDR3 contains 18 residues. V trimming: 5 bases; J trimming: 3 bases; junction bases outside the gene matches: 14. Germline V CDR1 and CDR2: MDHEN, SYDVKM. The CDR3 protein is CASSTRTSGISRVYEQYF. CDR3 in DNA: TGTGCCAGCAGTACACGGACTAGCGGGATTTCTCGCGTCTACGAGCAGTACTTC.

J is TRBJ2-7 and V is TRBV6-5; 16 bases map to TRBD2. Germline loops: CDR1 MNHEY, CDR2 SVGAGI. V lost 3 bases to trimming and J lost 4 bases; unmatched junction nucleotides: 3. There are 16 residues in the CDR3. The CDR3 sequence is CASSYGTSGGAYEQYF. For the CDR3, the DNA is TGTGCCAGCAGTTATGGGACTAGCGGGGGGGCTTACGAGCAGTACTTC.

The table lists this clonotype with a few counts. The rearrangement uses TRBV4-3 and TRBJ2-3; TRBD2 matches at 10 bases. In germline, CDR1 is LGHNA, CDR2 YSLEER. The CDR3 is 16 residues long. V shed 3 bases, J shed 2 bases, and the junction held 5 bases outside the gene matches. The CDR3 sequence is CASSHKAGGPTDTQYF. The CDR3 coding sequence is TGCGCCAGCAGCCACAAAGCGGGAGGGCCCACAGATACGCAGTATTTT.

This clonotype has just a few counts. The chain has TRBV29-1 and TRBJ2-7; perhaps TRBD2 as D (5 bases). CDR3 length: 12 residues. V was trimmed by 6 bases and J by 0 bases, leaving 9 bases between them. Germline loops: CDR1 SQVTM, CDR2 ANQGSEA. For the CDR3, the DNA is TGCAGCGTCTTGGGGAGCTCCTACGAGCAGTACTTC. It translates to CSVLGSSYEQYF.

This chain joins TRBV5-1 and TRBJ1-2; perhaps TRBD1 as D (6 bases). This CDR3 has 13 residues. In germline, CDR1 is SGHRS, CDR2 YFSETQ. V lost 7 bases, J lost 4 bases, and 14 bases lay in between. The CDR3 sequence is CASSPGASYGYTF. CDR3 nucleotides: TGCGCCAGCTCCCCAGGGGCGTCCTATGGCTACACCTTC.

This clonotype was seen only a few times. V and J are TRBV5-1 and TRBJ1-6; 10 bases line up with TRBD1. The germline V gene has CDR1 SGHRS and CDR2 YFSETQ. The V gene end was trimmed by 0 bases and the J gene end by 9 bases; junction bases not matched to a gene: 9. The CDR3 sequence is 17 residues long. The CDR3 spells CASSLDPPGQGSSPLHF. The CDR3 DNA reads TGCGCCAGCAGCTTGGATCCACCGGGACAGGGGAGTTCACCCCTCCACTTT. Drawing the rest from reference TRBV5-1 and TRBJ1-6, the complete variable domain is KAGVTQTPRYLIKTRGQQVTLSCSPISGHRSVSWYQQTPGQGLQFLFEYFSETQRNKGNFPGRFSGRQFSNSRSEMNVSTLELGDSALYLCASSLDPPGQGSSPLHFGNGTRLTVT.

This clonotype was observed a few times. The rearrangement joins TRBV15 to TRBJ1-5; 9 positions match TRBD1. CDR3 length: 14 residues. The ends lost 3 bases at V and 4 bases at J; junction bases unmatched: 1. Germline CDR1 and CDR2: LNHNV and YYDKDF (reference sequence). CDR3 DNA: TGTGCCACCAGCAGTGGGACAGGGAATCAGCCCCAGCATTTT. Protein sequence: CATSSGTGNQPQHF.

This clonotype was detected only a few times. The chain has TRBV10-3 and TRBJ2-7; D not certain. Germline CDR1 ENHRY, CDR2 SYGVKD. The CDR3 contains 12 residues. V lost 10 bases and J lost 3, with 13 bases in between. As DNA, the CDR3 is TGTGCCACCCGCGAACATCTCTACGAGCAGTACTTC. As protein: CATREHLYEQYF.

Ten or more counts support this clonotype. The genes are TRBV4-3 and TRBJ2-1, with TRBD2 identical over 8 bases. Looked up from germline, CDR1 is LGHNA and CDR2 is YSLEER. CDR3 length: 16 amino acids. V lost 4 bases to trimming and J lost 7 bases; unmatched junction nucleotides: 12. In DNA, the CDR3 is TGCGCCAGCAGCCCCAAAGGCGCGGGAGGAGGGAATGAGCAGTTCTTC. This translates into CASSPKGAGGGNEQFF.

This clonotype was recorded at least ten times. The CDR3 coding sequence is TGTGCCAGCAGCTTATCGCGGGACAATGAGCAGTTCTTC. As protein: CASSLSRDNEQFF. V and J are TRBV7-3 and TRBJ2-1; maybe TRBD2 (5 bases). V lost 2 bases to trimming and J lost 5 bases, with 7 bases between them. Germline V lookup: CDR1 SGHTA, CDR2 FQGTGA. The CDR3 spans 13 residues.

V is TRBV15 and J is TRBJ1-1; D is unresolved. The CDR3 runs 11 residues. Germline CDR1 LNHNV, CDR2 YYDKDF (reference sequence). Trimming took 6 bases from V and 0 from J, leaving 2 bases between them. In nucleotides, the CDR3 is TGTGCCACCAGGATGAACACTGAAGCTTTCTTT. It translates to CATRMNTEAFF.

This sequence joins TRBV3-1 and TRBJ2-2; 7 bases fit TRBD2. CDR1 is LGHDT and CDR2 is YNNKEL in the germline V gene (reference sequence). This CDR3 is built from 15 residues. Trimming removed 6 bases from V and 5 bases from J; junction bases left unmatched: 9. The CDR3 region has the DNA TGTGCCAGCAGTCTTACGGGAGGAGGGACCGGGGAGCTGTTTTTT. Translating it yields CASSLTGGGTGELFF.

Many counts were recorded for this clonotype. This chain connects TRBV6-2 or TRBV6-3 to TRBJ1-5; D remains unclear. The CDR3 totals 15 residues. Per germline, CDR1 MNHEY and CDR2 SVGEGT. V lost 2 bases and J lost 7, with 15 bases in between. The CDR3 sequence: CASSYGLGKKQPQHF. CDR3 nucleotide sequence: TGTGCCAGCAGTTACGGGCTGGGTAAGAAACAGCCCCAGCATTTT.